These 22 T cell receptor beta chains share one sample of origin, sequenced in a study of Graves' ophthalmopathy and Graves' hyperthyroidism. From RNA, the CDR3 regions of TCR beta chains were amplified and sequenced. HTBI primers were employed in first-round RT-PCR, then a second-round multiplex PCR followed. TCRdb called the multiplex PCR reads again in MiXCR, with one record for every CDR3 protein. Altogether roughly 1.1 million distinct CDR3 sequences are present, roughly two fifths being singletons, with the ten largest covering 11%. The specimen sequenced was peripheral blood or thyroid tissue (not recorded which). Receptors originate from an adult man with Graves' hyperthyroidism.

This clonotype was counted a few times. This chain connects TRBV6-1 to TRBJ2-7; D is unresolved. Germline values: CDR1 MNHNS, CDR2 SASEGT. This CDR3 region has 16 residues. V lost 3 bases and J lost 2, with 17 bases in between. The CDR3 nucleotides are TGTGCCAGCAGTGACAACCGGTTACATCGGACCTACGAGCAGTACTTC. Encoded protein: CASSDNRLHRTYEQYF.

The chain joins TRBV6-6 to TRBJ2-1; 7 bases fit TRBD1. Trimming took 6 bases from V and 4 from J; bases not matched to a gene: 3. The CDR3 runs to 13 residues. CDR1 MNHNY and CDR2 SVGAGI come from the germline V gene (reference sequence). The CDR3 DNA reads TGTGCCAGCAGAGACAGGGCTTACAATGAGCAGTTCTTC. This gives the protein CASRDRAYNEQFF.

This clonotype appeared many times. The chain couples TRBV11-2 to TRBJ2-5, with D perhaps assigned TRBD1 or TRBD2 (5 bases each). Looked up from germline, CDR1 is SGHAT and CDR2 is FQNNGV. The CDR3 length is 16 residues. The ends were cut back, 5 bases at V and 1 base at J, with 17 bases in the middle. For the CDR3, the DNA is TGTGCCAGCAGCCCTCTGAGGGACGGGACCCAAGAGACCCAGTACTTC. Translating gives CASSPLRDGTQETQYF.

Points on this clonotype: Just one base apart from a much larger clone, this may be a read error. The CDR3 bases are TGTGCCAGCAAGACAGCGAGCTCCTACGAGCAGTGCTTC. This sequence encodes CASKTASSYEQCF. The rearrangement uses TRBV12-3 or TRBV12-4 and TRBJ2-7; perhaps TRBD1 as D (5 bases). This CDR3 is 13 amino acids long.

This clonotype was counted between two and nine times. The CDR3, as DNA: TGTGCCAGCAGTTTATCGGCCCCGTATTACGAGCAGTACTTC. It specifies CASSLSAPYYEQYF. The V and J genes are TRBV27 and TRBJ2-7; D unclear. Germline values: CDR1 MNHEY, CDR2 SMNVEV (reference sequence). The CDR3 runs 14 residues. V lost 0 bases to trimming and J lost 4 bases, with 10 bases between them.

This chain uses TRBV9 with TRBJ2-7; maybe TRBD2 (6 bases). Germline V gene data show CDR1 as SGDLS and CDR2 as YYNGEE. This CDR3 is built from 15 residues. Trimming removed 2 bases at V and 5 bases at J, with 17 bases between. CDR3 nucleotide sequence: TGTGCCAGCAGCGTCGGACCCGGGAGTCCAAACGAGCAGTACTTC. It yields the protein CASSVGPGSPNEQYF.

This clonotype was detected many times. The chain is built from TRBV7-2 and TRBJ1-1, with D tentatively TRBD1 (5 bases). With 5 bases removed from V and 4 bases from J, the gap between germline ends came to 14 bases. There are 14 residues in the CDR3. The germline V gene encodes CDR1 SGHTA and CDR2 FQGNSA. This CDR3 reads CASSRPRGVTEAFF. Written as DNA, the CDR3 is TGTGCCAGCAGCAGGCCCCGGGGGGTCACTGAAGCTTTCTTT.

This clonotype was counted ten times or more. V is TRBV7-9 and J is TRBJ1-2; 8 bases fit TRBD1. This CDR3 comprises 16 residues. Per germline, CDR1 SEHNR and CDR2 FQNEAQ (reference sequence). V lost 5 bases, J lost 6 bases, and 14 bases stayed unmatched. CDR3 coding DNA: TGTGCCAGCAGCATCGACAGGGGACTAAACCAGGATGGCTACACCTTC. It yields the protein CASSIDRGLNQDGYTF.

The chain combines TRBV7-9 with TRBJ2-3; no reliable D call. V was shortened by 2 bases and J by 2 bases, with 8 bases between the two germline ends. Germline CDR1 is SEHNR and CDR2 is FQNEAQ (reference sequence). The CDR3 is 14 amino acids. This chain's CDR3 is CASSLYDHTDTQYF. The CDR3 DNA reads as TGTGCCAGCAGCTTATACGACCACACAGATACGCAGTATTTT.

This clonotype has ten or more counts. The CDR3, as DNA: TGCAGTGCTAGCAGGGAGTCGGGACAGGGCAGCTGGTATAGCAATCAGCCCCAGCATTTT. This translates into CSASRESGQGSWYSNQPQHF. This chain connects TRBV20-1 to TRBJ1-5, with 9 bases aligning to TRBD1. After removal of 3 bases from V and 0 bases from J, the junction contained 18 bases not matched to a gene. The CDR3 has 20 amino acids. Looked up from germline, CDR1 is DFQATT and CDR2 is SNEGSKA (reference sequence).

V gene TRBV2 combines with J gene TRBJ1-1; TRBD1 aligns across 8 bases. Germline CDR1 is SNHLY and CDR2 is FYNNEI. V was pared by 5 bases and J by 1 base, with 6 bases of the junction left unmatched. This CDR3 region has 15 residues. The CDR3 is CASSFPTGGNTEAFF. The DNA of the CDR3 is TGTGCCAGCAGTTTCCCTACAGGGGGGAACACTGAAGCTTTCTTT. Variable domain in full (rest from reference TRBV2 and TRBJ1-1): EPEVTQTPSHQVTQMGQEVILRCVPISNHLYFYWYRQILGQKVEFLVSFYNNEISEKSEIFDDQFSVERPDGSNFTLKIRSTKLEDSAMYFCASSFPTGGNTEAFFGQGTRLTVV.

The sample holds many counts of this clonotype. The chain uses TRBV4-2 and TRBJ1-2; D remains ambiguous. Germline-derived CDR1 and CDR2 are LGHNA and YNFKEQ. The CDR3 runs to 13 residues. Trimming took off 0 bases at V and 6 bases at J, with 8 bases between the two ends. The CDR3 here is CASSQERGNGYTF. CDR3 coding DNA: TGTGCCAGCAGCCAAGAGAGAGGGAATGGCTACACCTTC.

The chain recombines TRBV7-2 with TRBJ1-4; D not certain. Trimming cost V 2 bases and J 5 bases, with 9 bases left between them. In germline, CDR1 is SGHTA, CDR2 FQGNSA. CDR3 length equals 14 residues. CDR3 in DNA: TGTGCCAGCAGCTTAAGCAATAACAATGAAAAACTGTTTTTT. Its translation: CASSLSNNNEKLFF.

This rearrangement joins TRBV10-3 to TRBJ2-7; 9 bases fit TRBD1. The CDR3 consists of 14 residues. Trimming at V came to 10 bases and at J to 2 bases, leaving 9 bases not matched to a gene. Germline lookup yields CDR1 ENHRY and CDR2 SYGVKD. The DNA of the CDR3 is TGTGCCACAACCCTGGGGACAGGGACCTACGAGCAGTACTTC. It encodes CATTLGTGTYEQYF.

The chain has TRBV9 and TRBJ1-1, with D perhaps TRBD1 (5 bases). The CDR3 totals 12 residues. From germline, CDR1 is SGDLS and CDR2 YYNGEE. V shed 7 bases and J shed 0 bases, with 7 bases lying between them. CDR3: CASQTVNTEAFF. CDR3 in DNA: TGTGCCAGCCAGACAGTGAACACTGAAGCTTTCTTT. The variable domain in full, completed from reference TRBV9 and TRBJ1-1, reads DSGVTQTPKHLITATGQRVTLRCSPRSGDLSVYWYQQSLDQGLQFLIQYYNGEERAKGNILERFSAQQFPDLHSELNLSSLELGDSALYFCASQTVNTEAFFGQGTRLTVV.

In regard to this clonotype: Possible read error: a much larger clone is one base away. The V call is TRBV2, the J call TRBJ2-2, with no clear D. Trimming took 7 bases from V and 10 from J, leaving 13 bases between them. Germline V gives CDR1 SNHLY, CDR2 FYNNEI. This CDR3 region has 12 residues. The CDR3 reads CASNGIAEELFF. In DNA, the CDR3 is TGTGCCAGCAACGGCATCGCCGAGGAGCTGTTTTTT.

This clonotype showed up many times. This chain links TRBV10-2 with TRBJ1-3; D unclear. V lost 7 bases to trimming and J lost 8 bases, with 15 bases between them. The germline gives CDR1 WSHSY, CDR2 SAAADI. This CDR3 region has 13 residues. CDR3 DNA sequence: TGCGCCAGCACCGCGTCCCCGGACCACACCATATATTTT. Translating it yields CASTASPDHTIYF.

This clonotype occurred many times. The chain is built from TRBV7-2 and TRBJ1-1; 11 nucleotides line up with TRBD1. Germline values: CDR1 SGHTA, CDR2 FQGNSA. The CDR3 runs 14 residues. The V gene end was trimmed by 1 base and the J gene end by 8 bases; junction bases not matched to a gene: 3. The CDR3 spells CASSLGTGGREAFF. The DNA for the CDR3 is TGTGCCAGCAGCTTAGGGACAGGGGGCCGCGAAGCTTTCTTT.

This clonotype showed up just a few times. This chain joins TRBV5-4 and TRBJ2-2; no reliable D call. The CDR3 has 16 amino acids. Trimming took 0 bases from V and 0 from J, leaving 9 bases between them. The germline V gene has CDR1 SGHNT and CDR2 YYREEE (reference sequence). CDR3 region: CASSLDSFSNTGELFF. The CDR3 DNA follows: TGTGCCAGCAGCTTGGACAGCTTTTCGAACACCGGGGAGCTGTTTTTT.

This clonotype was detected a few times. At one end the junction does not follow the germline gene, possibly because of a read error. V usage is TRBV10-3 and J usage is TRBJ1-5, with unresolved D. The length of the CDR3 is 17 residues. Germline V lookup: CDR1 ENHRY, CDR2 SYGVKD. In DNA, the CDR3 is TGTGCCAGCAGTTACGTGAAAGAAGCGGGTCGCAATCAGCCCCAGCATTTT. It specifies CASSYVKEAGRNQPQHF.

This clonotype was found many times. The rearrangement uses TRBV6-1 and TRBJ1-6; D perhaps matches TRBD1 (5 bases). V lost 6 bases to trimming and J lost 7 bases, with 10 bases between them. The CDR3 covers 13 residues. CDR1 is MNHNS, CDR2 SASEGT, per germline. CDR3 DNA: TGTGCCAGCAGGGGGGACTGGAATTCACCCCTCCACTTT. It encodes CASRGDWNSPLHF.

Regarding this clonotype: The junction and the germline gene differ at one end; a read error may be behind it. The chain joins TRBV10-3 to TRBJ2-6; 8 nucleotides agree with TRBD2. The germline V gene encodes CDR1 ENHRY and CDR2 SYGVKD. The CDR3 loop spans 16 amino acids. The CDR3 DNA follows: TGTGCCATCAGTGACCCCACGGCGCGGGGGGCGAACGTCCTGACTTTC. Protein product: CAISDPTARGANVLTF.